Listed here are 24 T cell receptor beta chains from one sample, sequenced in a study of cytomegalovirus exposure and HLA in healthy donors. The PCR made use of 60 Vbeta and 13 Jbeta primers. Measured with immunoSEQ multiplex PCR; TCRdb has only the in-frame clones, and not every one. The sample lists fewer than 200,000 clones; 75% to 85% were seen once. The sequencing input was PBMCs. The receptor set was obtained from a woman aged 25 to 39 in good health and CMV-seronegative.

This clone showed up just a few times. CDR3 amino acids: CASSSLATSNNEQFF. Here the CDR3 DNA reads TGTGCCAGCAGCTCCCTAGCGACGTCGAACAATGAGCAGTTCTTC. The V and J genes are TRBV7-2 and TRBJ2-1, with a weak D call TRBD2 (6 bases). Germline CDR1 reads SGHTA; CDR2 reads FQGNSA. CDR3 length: 15 amino acids. V gave up 4 bases and J gave up 5 bases, with 15 bases separating them.

The gene calls are TRBV6-5 and TRBJ1-2, with D perhaps TRBD1 (5 bases). CDR1 and CDR2 from the germline V gene are MNHEY and SVGAGI. CDR3 length equals 15 residues. Between the trimmed V and J ends, which lost 0 bases and 3 bases, there was a span of 11 bases. The CDR3 is CASSYSTARDYGYTF. The DNA of the CDR3 is TGTGCCAGCAGTTACTCGACGGCCAGGGACTATGGCTACACCTTC.

This clone showed up just a few times. V is TRBV21-1 and J is TRBJ1-2; the table gives TRBD1 as D, unverified against the DNA. TRBV21-1 constitutes a pseudogene. This CDR3 is 11 amino acids long. CDR3 sequence: CASSNIHSLTF. CDR3 bases: TGTGCCAGCAGCAACATACATTCCCTCACCTTC.

The chain is built from TRBV5-1 and TRBJ2-7, with TRBD2 as a possible D gene (5 bases). Germline assignment: CDR1 SGHRS and CDR2 YFSETQ. This CDR3 contains 14 residues. The V gene lost 5 bases and the J gene lost 1 base, with 13 bases spanning the gap. For the CDR3, the DNA is TGCGCCAGCAGTTCAGAGGAGGTTTCCTACGAGCAGTACTTC. Translation: CASSSEEVSYEQYF.

This clone was observed a single time. The rearrangement uses TRBV7-6 and TRBJ2-5, with D tentatively TRBD2 (6 bases). TRBJ2-7 explains the end of the DNA better; the J call may be wrong. CDR1 SGHVS and CDR2 FNYEAQ come from the germline V gene. The CDR3 totals 13 residues. CDR3 sequence reads: CASSWTTGDEQYF. The CDR3 DNA is TGTGCCAGCAGCTGGACCACGGGGGACGAGCAGTACTTC.

V gene TRBV27 combines with J gene TRBJ2-1, with D perhaps TRBD1 (6 bases). Germline V gene sequence: CDR1 MNHEY, CDR2 SMNVEV (reference sequence). This CDR3 is built from 16 residues. V dropped 2 bases and J dropped 2 bases, with 13 bases sitting between them. DNA of the CDR3: TGTGCCAGCAGTTTAGGGCAGGGGATCGCCTACAATGAGCAGTTCTTC. Encoded protein: CASSLGQGIAYNEQFF.

This chain connects TRBV2 to TRBJ1-5; perhaps TRBD1 as D (5 bases). V was clipped by 5 bases and J by 8 bases, with 19 bases between them. Looked up from germline, CDR1 is SNHLY and CDR2 is FYNNEI. This CDR3 has 15 amino acids. CDR3 loop: CASSPGGGSSEPQHF. The CDR3 DNA is TGTGCCAGCAGTCCTGGGGGGGGGAGTAGCGAGCCCCAGCATTTT.

V usage is TRBV28 and J usage is TRBJ2-7; D is undetermined. Germline V gene lookup returns CDR1 MDHEN and CDR2 SYDVKM. This CDR3 has 14 amino acids. Trimming took 3 bases from V and 5 from J, leaving 14 bases between them. CDR3 DNA sequence: TGTGCCAGCAGTTTTCCTCCCCATAGCCACGAGCAGTACTTC. Amino acid sequence: CASSFPPHSHEQYF.

The chain is built from TRBV28 and TRBJ2-7; 9 bases map to TRBD1. The V and J ends lost 6 bases and 6 bases, in that order; junction bases with no gene match: 9. This CDR3 has 14 amino acids. Germline-derived CDR1 and CDR2 are MDHEN and SYDVKM. This CDR3 reads CASRVTGGLSEQYF. The CDR3 bases are TGTGCCAGCAGGGTAACAGGGGGCTTATCCGAGCAGTACTTC.

Only a few counts were recorded for this clone. The J gene is TRBJ2-2, the V gene TRBV18; 7 nucleotides agree with TRBD1. The V and J ends lost 2 bases and 1 base, in that order; junction bases with no gene match: 4. Germline V gene lookup returns CDR1 KGHSH and CDR2 LQKENI. The CDR3 is 16 residues long. CDR3 sequence (DNA): TGTGCCAGCTCACCAACAGGGGTCCAGAACACCGGGGAGCTGTTTTTT. Protein product: CASSPTGVQNTGELFF.

This clone was found a few times. The rearrangement links TRBV27 to TRBJ1-5; D perhaps matches TRBD1 (5 bases). This CDR3 is built from 16 residues. Germline CDR1 is MNHEY and CDR2 is SMNVEV (reference sequence). V lost 0 bases to trimming and J lost 1 base, with 10 bases between them. The CDR3 protein is CASSLSSKGSNQPQHF. The CDR3 nucleotides read TGTGCCAGCAGTTTATCTTCCAAGGGGAGCAATCAGCCCCAGCATTTT.

CDR3 sequence (DNA): TGTGCCACCTCCGGACAGATAAATGAAAAACTGTTTTTT. Its translation is CATSGQINEKLFF. The chain combines TRBV28 with TRBJ1-4, with D possibly TRBD1 on 6 matching bases. Looked up from germline, CDR1 is MDHEN and CDR2 is SYDVKM. This CDR3 contains 13 residues. V dropped 10 bases and J dropped 5 bases, with 14 bases sitting between them.

The chain couples TRBV18 to TRBJ2-5; 7 positions match TRBD2. V shed 3 bases and J 1 base; nucleotides not matched to a gene: 8. In germline, CDR1 is KGHSH, CDR2 LQKENI. This CDR3 is built from 16 residues. In DNA form, the CDR3 reads TGTGCCAGCTCACCGAACTCCGGCGGGGGCCAAGAGACCCAGTACTTC. Protein: CASSPNSGGGQETQYF.

The chain employs TRBV6-5 and TRBJ2-3; D is undetermined. The germline CDR1 and CDR2 sequences are MNHEY and SVGAGI. Between the trimmed V and J ends, which lost 1 base and 4 bases, there was a span of 12 bases. This CDR3 contains 15 residues. The CDR3 bases are TGTGCCAGCAGTTACTTACCGGGTTTGGCAGATACGCAGTATTTT. Translated: CASSYLPGLADTQYF.

DNA for the CDR3: TGTGCCAGCAGCCAAACTGGACAGTTAAACACTGAAGCTTTCTTT. Translating it yields CASSQTGQLNTEAFF. J is TRBJ1-1 and V is TRBV14, with a tentative D call TRBD1 (6 bases). Trimming removed 2 bases at V and 2 bases at J, with 12 bases between. The CDR3 runs 15 residues. The germline CDR1 and CDR2 sequences are SGHDN and FVKESK.

The V call is TRBV6-5, the J call TRBJ2-3; D is perhaps TRBD2 (6 bases). This CDR3 comprises 15 residues. Between the trimmed V and J ends, which lost 6 bases and 2 bases, there was a span of 15 bases. Per the germline V gene, CDR1 is MNHEY and CDR2 is SVGAGI. CDR3 nucleotide sequence: TGTGCCAGCAGCTTAGGACGGGGACTCACAGATACGCAGTATTTT. Translating gives CASSLGRGLTDTQYF.

On this clone itself: The same CDR3 is also encoded by other DNA sequences in this sample. The rearrangement links TRBV7-9 to TRBJ1-1; a possible D gene is TRBD1 (5 bases). The V end was cut by 2 bases, the J end by 3 bases, with 7 bases between. The length of the CDR3 is 13 residues. Germline loops: CDR1 SEHNR, CDR2 FQNEAQ (reference sequence). CDR3 residues: CASSLQGDTEAFF. The CDR3 DNA reads TGTGCCAGCAGCTTACAGGGTGACACTGAAGCTTTCTTT.

The chain carries TRBV19 and TRBJ1-5, with D possibly matching TRBD1 (6 bases). This CDR3 is built from 14 residues. Per the germline V gene, CDR1 is LNHDA and CDR2 is SQIVND (reference sequence). The ends were cut back, 3 bases at V and 2 bases at J, with 8 bases in the middle. For the CDR3, the DNA is TGTGCCAGTAGTATTAGGACAGGCAATCAGCCCCAGCATTTT. Translation: CASSIRTGNQPQHF.

The J gene is TRBJ2-7, the V gene TRBV29-1; 8 nucleotides match TRBD2. Germline-derived CDR1 and CDR2 are SQVTM and ANQGSEA. The V and J ends lost 4 bases and 4 bases, in that order; junction bases with no gene match: 3. The CDR3 has 12 residues. The CDR3: CSVVTSGYEQYF. CDR3 bases: TGCAGCGTTGTAACTAGCGGTTACGAGCAGTACTTC.

The genes are TRBV4-2 and TRBJ2-7; no clear D gene. This CDR3 has 13 residues. V lost 0 bases and J 6 bases, leaving 9 bases between the germline ends. Germline V gene sequence: CDR1 LGHNA, CDR2 YNFKEQ. CDR3 nucleotides: TGTGCCAGCAGCCAAGACGTCGTATCCGAGCAGTACTTC. Its protein is CASSQDVVSEQYF.

The chain uses TRBV6-1 and TRBJ1-2; no firm D call. The CDR3 sequence is 10 residues long. Germline V gene sequence: CDR1 MNHNS, CDR2 SASEGT. The ends were cut back, 11 bases at V and 4 bases at J, with 8 bases in the middle. The CDR3 DNA follows: TGTGCCGGCGGGTTCTATGGCTACACCTTC. Residues: CAGGFYGYTF.

The chain is built from TRBV6-1 and TRBJ1-5; the D gene is possibly TRBD1 (5 bases). In germline, CDR1 is MNHNS, CDR2 SASEGT. This CDR3 is 14 amino acids long. The V end was cut by 4 bases, the J end by 2 bases, with 9 bases between. The CDR3 region has the DNA TGTGCCAGCAGTGGCTCGGGGGGCAATCAGCCCCAGCATTTT. Its translation: CASSGSGGNQPQHF.

The J gene is TRBJ1-3, the V gene TRBV5-4; maybe TRBD1 (5 bases). The V gene lost 6 bases and the J gene lost 0 bases, with 10 bases spanning the gap. Germline V gene lookup returns CDR1 SGHNT and CDR2 YYREEE (reference sequence). This CDR3 contains 14 residues. The CDR3 here is CASTPDSSGNTIYF. The CDR3 bases are TGTGCCAGCACCCCTGACAGCTCTGGAAACACCATATATTTT.

This clone showed up just a few times. The chain employs TRBV15 and TRBJ2-5; D possibly corresponds to TRBD1 (6 bases). Germline lookup yields CDR1 LNHNV and CDR2 YYDKDF (reference sequence). Trimming cost V 0 bases and J 6 bases, with 8 bases left between them. The length of the CDR3 is 13 residues. CDR3 in amino acids: CATSREQGQTQYF. CDR3 DNA: TGTGCCACCAGCAGAGAACAGGGCCAGACCCAGTACTTC.